This TCR beta chain was sequenced for a study of beta chain features in type 1 diabetes. Overall study context: Similarity in age, gender and cell yields was seen between patients and healthy donors. Study observations and caveats: Insertions were fewer and deletions more numerous at VDJ junctions in type 1 diabetes patients. cDNA-based sequencing might over-represent cells highly expressing TCR.

Expressed TCRB transcripts were sequenced, since all the RNA that had been isolated was reverse transcribed. The repertoire was sequenced with immunoSEQ multiplex PCR; TCRdb's copy has only in-frame clones and lacks some. The sample consists of fewer than 350,000 clones, approximately 8.1% of them appearing once. Germline-derived CDR1 and CDR2 are MNHNY and SVGAGI (reference sequence). CDR3 length: 15 amino acids. V shed 7 bases, J shed 6 bases, and the junction held 13 bases outside the gene matches. As for this clone: Antigen: not known.

This TCR was recovered from a woman under 30 in good health. Sequencing was performed on central memory CD4+ T cells from blood. This chain connects TRBV6-6 to TRBJ2-7, with 9 positions matching TRBD1. CDR3: CASNDPGQGKGEQYF. CDR3 in DNA: TGTGCCAGCAACGATCCGGGACAGGGAAAAGGCGAGCAGTACTTC.